Each of the 15 T cell receptor beta chains below was sequenced from the same sample in a study of blood T cell repertoires in COVID-19. The method was immunoSEQ multiplex PCR; TCRdb's version includes in-frame clones alone and lacks a portion of them. The sample includes about 280,000 clones, roughly 90% of them seen just once. The sequenced sample consisted of peripheral blood. Source of these receptors: a woman younger than 45 with COVID-19, enrolled during active disease.

V gene TRBV6-5 combines with J gene TRBJ2-1; D ambiguous. The V gene's germline CDR1 is MNHEY and CDR2 SVGAGI. V lost 4 bases to trimming and J lost 0 bases, with 10 bases between them. This CDR3 is 15 amino acids long. CDR3 sequence reads: CASSSTRSSYNEQFF. CDR3 sequence (DNA): TGTGCCAGCAGTTCGACGCGGAGCTCCTACAATGAGCAGTTCTTC.

This rearrangement joins TRBV3-1 (or the pseudogene TRBV3-2) to TRBJ1-1; D not resolved. The CDR3 totals 14 residues. The germline V gene has CDR1 LGHDT and CDR2 YNNKEL (reference sequence). Deletions cut 2 bases from V and 1 base from J, with 8 bases between. CDR3 DNA: TGTGCCAGCAGCCAAACTCCCTCGAACACTGAAGCTTTCTTT. Its protein product is CASSQTPSNTEAFF.

The chain carries TRBV6-5 and TRBJ2-7, with 8 bases matching TRBD2. The CDR3 sequence is 13 residues long. The germline gives CDR1 MNHEY, CDR2 SVGAGI. The trim removed 5 bases at V and 6 bases at J, leaving 6 bases unmatched. The CDR3 loop is CASSRTSSTEQYF. CDR3 nucleotide sequence: TGTGCCAGCAGTCGGACTAGCTCAACCGAGCAGTACTTC.

This clone was detected once. Here the CDR3 reads CASSSDRGRGYTF. The CDR3, as DNA: TGTGCCAGCAGCTCGGACAGGGGGCGAGGCTACACCTTC. The chain uses TRBV6-5 and TRBJ1-2, with 11 bases lining up with TRBD1. This CDR3 is built from 13 residues. The V gene end was trimmed by 6 bases and the J gene end by 8 bases; junction bases not matched to a gene: 5. Germline V CDR1 and CDR2: MNHEY, SVGAGI.

V and J are TRBV15 and TRBJ2-7, with 10 bases that match TRBD2. V was pared by 2 bases and J by 3 bases, with 7 bases of the junction left unmatched. The CDR3 is 16 amino acids. CDR1 is LNHNV and CDR2 is YYDKDF in the germline V gene (reference sequence). Here the CDR3 DNA reads TGTGCCACCAGCAGAACAAAACTAGCGGGAAGCTACGAGCAGTACTTC. Encoded protein: CATSRTKLAGSYEQYF.

This chain uses TRBV29-1 with TRBJ2-7, with 9 positions matching TRBD1. J gave up 5 bases and V 6 bases, and 11 bases lay outside the gene matches. The CDR3 runs to 14 residues. CDR1 is SQVTM, CDR2 ANQGSEA, per germline. This CDR3 reads CSVGRQGGSHEQYF. The DNA of the CDR3 is TGCAGCGTGGGCCGACAGGGGGGATCCCACGAGCAGTACTTC.

This clone has more than one count but fewer than ten. V and J are TRBV7-3 and TRBJ2-3; 8 bases match TRBD2. The CDR3 loop spans 15 amino acids. Per the germline V gene, CDR1 is SGHTA and CDR2 is FQGTGA. J lost 5 bases, V lost 1 base, and 5 bases had no gene match. This CDR3 reads CASSLSLAGGDTQYF. The CDR3 nucleotides read TGTGCCAGCAGCTTAAGTCTAGCGGGCGGAGATACGCAGTATTTT.

This chain connects TRBV4-1 to TRBJ2-3; D remains ambiguous. Germline CDR1 and CDR2: MGHRA and YSYEKL. This CDR3 has 15 amino acids. V shed 4 bases and J shed 3 bases, with 14 bases lying between them. The CDR3 sequence: CASSPTELGTDTQYF. CDR3 nucleotides: TGCGCCAGCAGCCCGACGGAGCTCGGGACAGATACGCAGTATTTT.

The chain employs TRBV28 and TRBJ2-1; 11 positions agree with TRBD2. Per the germline V gene, CDR1 is MDHEN and CDR2 is SYDVKM. V lost 5 bases to trimming and J lost 8 bases; unmatched junction nucleotides: 11. This CDR3 region has 16 residues. CDR3 amino acids: CASSPWTSGFGDEQFF. The DNA of the CDR3 is TGTGCCAGCAGTCCGTGGACTAGCGGGTTCGGGGATGAGCAGTTCTTC.

The J gene is TRBJ2-7, the V gene TRBV5-5; TRBD1 matches 9 bases. Losses at the gene ends were 4 bases for V and 3 bases for J; bases not matched to a gene: 14. The CDR3 loop spans 17 amino acids. CDR1 and CDR2 (germline): SGHKS, YYEKEE (reference sequence). CDR3 in DNA: TGTGCCAGCAGCCCTATCCCTTCCGGGACAGGGTTCTACGAGCAGTACTTC. It yields the protein CASSPIPSGTGFYEQYF.

This chain connects TRBV5-1 to TRBJ2-1; a possible D gene is TRBD2 (7 bases). Trimming removed 7 bases at V and 3 bases at J, with 17 bases between. Germline V CDR1 and CDR2: SGHRS, YFSETQ. There are 15 residues in the CDR3. Here the CDR3 DNA reads TGCGCCAGCCAGGGGCAGGGAGGGTTCTACAATGAGCAGTTCTTC. This encodes CASQGQGGFYNEQFF.

The rearrangement links TRBV2 to TRBJ2-5, with D maybe TRBD2 (6 bases). This CDR3 is 15 amino acids long. CDR1 and CDR2 (germline): SNHLY, FYNNEI. Trimming removed 3 bases at V and 0 bases at J, with 11 bases between. The CDR3 sequence: CASSDPRGYQETQYF. CDR3 coding DNA: TGTGCCAGCAGTGATCCACGGGGGTACCAAGAGACCCAGTACTTC.

A single count supports this clone. The rearrangement joins TRBV2 to TRBJ2-1; D may be TRBD2 (5 bases). The germline V gene encodes CDR1 SNHLY and CDR2 FYNNEI. V shed 0 bases and J shed 9 bases, with 9 bases lying between them. The CDR3 is made up of 13 amino acids. The CDR3 here is CASSEAEGGEQFF. The CDR3 DNA sequence: TGTGCCAGCAGTGAAGCCGAGGGCGGTGAGCAGTTCTTC.

The chain recombines TRBV5-6 with TRBJ1-1; D uncertain. The CDR3 totals 13 residues. The germline V and J ends were trimmed by 4 bases and 5 bases, with 12 bases remaining between them. Germline V gene data show CDR1 as SGHDT and CDR2 as YYEEEE. In DNA, the CDR3 is TGTGCCAGCAGCACCGACCCGAGGACTGAAGCTTTCTTT. Protein product: CASSTDPRTEAFF.

The chain employs TRBV9 and TRBJ2-4; TRBD2 agrees at 12 bases. Germline CDR1 reads SGDLS; CDR2 reads YYNGEE. Trimming at V came to 0 bases and at J to 0 bases, leaving 4 bases not matched to a gene. CDR3 length: 18 amino acids. CDR3 residues: CASSVGTSGISAKNIQYF. CDR3 coding DNA: TGTGCCAGCAGCGTAGGGACTAGCGGGATTTCAGCCAAAAACATTCAGTACTTC.